What follows describes a single T cell receptor beta chain. Clones were sequenced by immunoSEQ multiplex PCR, and TCRdb holds only the in-frame ones, with some missing. The sample includes under 45,000 clones, approximately 90% of them seen just once. This CDR3 is 13 amino acids long. V dropped 3 bases and J dropped 6 bases, with 9 bases sitting between them. CDR1 is MNHEY and CDR2 is SMNVEV in the germline V gene (reference sequence). These data are taken from a study of T cell changes during pregnancy in multiple sclerosis. The sequencing here drew on CD8+ T cells from peripheral blood mononuclear cells, taken in the third trimester of pregnancy. The rearrangement joins TRBV27 to TRBJ2-1; TRBD2 is a possible D gene (6 bases). This sequence was found in a female donor with multiple sclerosis, enrolled in a pregnancy study. CDR3 sequence: CASSFAEGNEQFF. As DNA, the CDR3 is TGTGCCAGCAGTTTTGCGGAGGGCAATGAGCAGTTCTTC.